This T cell receptor beta chain is from a study of T cell clonotyping in hematopoietic cell transplantation. Profiling relied on immunoSEQ multiplex PCR, and the TCRdb table lists in-frame clones only, not all of them. The repertoire has 30,000 or so clones, roughly 92% of them found once; the top ten carry over 8.5%. This CDR3 contains 14 residues. The V gene's germline CDR1 is MDHEN and CDR2 SYDVKM. Trimming cost V 1 base and J 5 bases, with 11 bases left between them. The specimen was PBMCs, collected 100 days after allogeneic stem cell transplant. This TCR derives from a female patient in her fifties or sixties who had an allogeneic stem cell transplant from a related donor, so the T cells may come from the graft donor. Some clones in this sample may be carry-over from other donors' samples. The V gene is TRBV28, the J gene TRBJ1-2; D gene unclear. The CDR3 DNA reads as TGTGCCAGCAGTTTATCGGGAAGATGGTATGGCTACACCTTC. Translation gives CASSLSGRWYGYTF.